This T cell receptor (beta chain) was observed in a study of neoadjuvant nivolumab and ipilimumab in lung cancer. This CDR3 region has 14 residues. Deletions cut 0 bases from V and 2 bases from J, with 6 bases between. Germline CDR1 is SGHDN and CDR2 is FVKESK. Here immunoSEQ multiplex PCR was the method, and the copy in TCRdb shows in-frame clones only, minus some. The sample shows 15,000 to 20,000 clones, approximately 79% of them seen only once. As regards this clone: The antigen is not known.

Whole-study results and caveats: Only a small number of samples underwent TCR sequencing. Compared with tumor-adjacent uninvolved lung, resected tumors showed greater richness and clonality. Only two of four nivolumab-treated tumors gained richness and clonality by surgery. Resected-tumor TCR richness correlated positively with pretherapy blood richness.

The gene calls are TRBV14 and TRBJ2-3; D not resolved. The receptor's source is an adult with non-small cell lung cancer. The sequencing used tumor tissue, collected after neoadjuvant nivolumab, alone or with ipilimumab, at or shortly before surgery. The CDR3 spells CASSQELNTDTQYF. In DNA form, the CDR3 reads TGTGCCAGCAGCCAAGAGCTAAACACAGATACGCAGTATTTT.